This T cell receptor (beta chain) appears in the sequencing data of a study of early T cells in non-severe SARS-CoV-2 infection. Turning to the study itself: The authors sequenced bulk RNA from unsorted whole blood, leaving chains unpaired.

This clonotype has at least ten counts. What it recognizes is unknown. Tagging with unique molecular identifiers was applied to individual cDNA molecules. TCRdb re-called the 5' RACE reads with MiXCR, one entry per CDR3 protein. The table records under 25,000 distinct CDR3 sequences, over 4% of them present only once. Trimming removed 3 bases from V and 2 bases from J; junction bases left unmatched: 8. Per germline, CDR1 SGDLS and CDR2 YYNGEE. This CDR3 region has 16 residues. Study-level points and caveats: Private and CD4 specificities were missed by VDJdb matching, skewed to anti-spike CD8.

The receptor comes from an adult who was a healthcare worker with PCR-confirmed SARS-CoV-2 infection or an uninfected control (not recorded which). Sample: whole blood. The chain couples TRBV9 to TRBJ2-1, with TRBD1 identical over 7 bases. This chain's CDR3 is CASSATGTVTYNEQFF. As DNA, the CDR3 is TGTGCCAGCAGCGCAACCGGGACAGTTACCTACAATGAGCAGTTCTTC.